This passage covers 11 T cell receptor beta chains from one sample sequenced in a study of T cells after yellow fever vaccination. TCRdb processed the 5' RACE reads anew with MiXCR; each CDR3 protein has one entry. The data contain 100,000 to 150,000 distinct CDR3 sequences, around 7.4% of them seen just once; the ten biggest clones take up 2% to 3%. The sample here was CD4+ T cells sorted from PBMCs, taken approximately 11 days after the first yellow fever vaccination. Every receptor here comes from a man between 18 and 29 years old who received the YFV17D yellow fever vaccine.

This clonotype was seen ten or more times. V gene TRBV5-1 combines with J gene TRBJ2-5, with D perhaps assigned TRBD1 or TRBD2 (5 bases each). Germline V lookup: CDR1 SGHRS, CDR2 YFSETQ. This CDR3 is 14 amino acids long. Trimming took off 4 bases at V and 5 bases at J, with 15 bases between the two ends. The CDR3 reads CASSEGPGEETQYF. DNA of the CDR3: TGCGCCAGCAGCGAGGGACCTGGGGAGGAGACCCAGTACTTC.

This clonotype has ten or more counts. The chain carries TRBV5-6 and TRBJ2-1; possibly TRBD2 for D (7 bases). The CDR3 totals 16 residues. Trimming pared 1 base from V and 4 bases from J, leaving 15 bases between. The germline CDR1 and CDR2 sequences are SGHDT and YYEEEE. This CDR3 is CASSLRGGSTYNEQFF. CDR3 bases: TGTGCCAGCAGCTTGAGGGGGGGATCTACGTACAATGAGCAGTTCTTC. The variable domain in full, with the rest retrieved from reference TRBV5-6 and TRBJ2-1, is DAGVTQSPTHLIKTRGQQVTLRCSPKSGHDTVSWYQQALGQGPQFIFQYYEEEERQRGNFPDRFSGHQFPNYSSELNVNALLLGDSALYLCASSLRGGSTYNEQFFGPGTRLTVL.

This clonotype was counted many times. The chain combines TRBV5-1 with TRBJ2-3, with 8 bases lining up with TRBD2. With V trimmed by 8 bases and J by 1 base, 18 bases remained unmatched. The CDR3 runs to 18 residues. Germline V gene lookup returns CDR1 SGHRS and CDR2 YFSETQ. The chain's CDR3 is CASSGWTSFTSGTDTQYF. The CDR3 DNA sequence: TGCGCCAGTTCCGGTTGGACTAGCTTTACTTCTGGCACAGATACGCAGTATTTT.

This clonotype was found a few times. V is TRBV4-2 and J is TRBJ2-5; TRBD2 agrees at 11 bases. Germline V gene data show CDR1 as LGHNA and CDR2 as YNFKEQ. Trimming at V came to 1 base and at J to 5 bases, leaving 12 bases not matched to a gene. The CDR3 length is 18 residues. This chain's CDR3 is CASSQGGLAGGQGETQYF. CDR3 nucleotide sequence: TGTGCCAGCAGCCAAGGGGGGCTAGCGGGGGGTCAGGGGGAGACCCAGTACTTC.

This clonotype came up many times. The rearrangement links TRBV20-1 to TRBJ2-4; D call uncertain. Trimming shortened V by 0 bases and J by 0 bases, and 6 bases separated the two germline ends. The CDR3 spans 14 residues. Germline V gene sequence: CDR1 DFQATT, CDR2 SNEGSKA (reference sequence). For the CDR3, the DNA is TGCAGTGCTAGAGACCCCGTAGCCAAAAACATTCAGTACTTC. Translated: CSARDPVAKNIQYF.

In its sample, this clonotype was seen many times. V is TRBV4-3 and J is TRBJ1-3; D is undetermined. Trimming left V 0 bases short and J 4 bases short, with 7 bases between. Germline V CDR1 and CDR2: LGHNA, YSLEER. The CDR3 totals 14 residues. CDR3 sequence (DNA): TGCGCCAGCAGCCAAGAGTACATCGGAAACACCATATATTTT. Its translation: CASSQEYIGNTIYF.

This clonotype has a count of ten or more. At one end the junction does not follow the germline gene, possibly because of a read error. The chain combines TRBV20-1 with TRBJ1-6, with a weak D call TRBD1 (5 bases). Germline V gene data show CDR1 as DFQATT and CDR2 as SNEGSKA (reference sequence). The CDR3 spans 14 residues. CDR3 coding DNA: TGCAGTGCGAGAGAAGAAAGGGGTGAGTCACCCCTCCACTTT. It codes for CSAREERGESPLHF.

This clonotype showed up many times. In nucleotides, the CDR3 is TGTGCCAGCAGCTTTCCACAGGGACATGGCTACACCTTC. Protein: CASSFPQGHGYTF. The V gene is TRBV7-9, the J gene TRBJ1-2; weak D call: TRBD1 (6 bases). Germline V gene lookup returns CDR1 SEHNR and CDR2 FQNEAQ (reference sequence). With 3 bases removed from V and 6 bases from J, the gap between germline ends came to 11 bases. This CDR3 comprises 13 residues.

In its sample, this clonotype was seen a few times. CDR3: CASSQRQGREQYF. The CDR3 DNA reads as TGTGCCAGCAGCCAACGACAGGGCCGGGAGCAGTACTTC. This chain uses TRBV6-1 with TRBJ2-7, with 7 positions matching TRBD1. The junction had 9 bases not matched to a gene; V was cut back by 6 bases and J by 7 bases. Germline V CDR1 and CDR2: MNHNS, SASEGT. This CDR3 spans 13 amino acids.

Many counts were recorded for this clonotype. The J gene is TRBJ2-3, the V gene TRBV5-1; D may be TRBD2 (6 bases). The germline gives CDR1 SGHRS, CDR2 YFSETQ. The CDR3 is 16 residues long. V was shortened by 4 bases and J by 10 bases, with 25 bases between the two germline ends. The CDR3 sequence is CASSGPTGTFEMAQYF. The CDR3 DNA reads as TGCGCCAGCAGCGGGCCTACCGGGACTTTCGAAATGGCGCAGTATTTT. The full variable domain, its missing parts supplied by reference TRBV5-1 and TRBJ2-3, is KAGVTQTPRYLIKTRGQQVTLSCSPISGHRSVSWYQQTPGQGLQFLFEYFSETQRNKGNFPGRFSGRQFSNSRSEMNVSTLELGDSALYLCASSGPTGTFEMAQYFGPGTRLTVL.

This clonotype was seen at least ten times. The chain couples TRBV11-2 to TRBJ2-2; D unclear. From germline, CDR1 is SGHAT and CDR2 FQNNGV. Trimming took off 0 bases at V and 8 bases at J, with 19 bases between the two ends. The CDR3 has 17 amino acids. The CDR3 spells CASSLESGFAASGELFF. The CDR3 region has the DNA TGTGCCAGCAGCTTAGAATCTGGTTTTGCGGCCTCGGGGGAGCTGTTTTTT.